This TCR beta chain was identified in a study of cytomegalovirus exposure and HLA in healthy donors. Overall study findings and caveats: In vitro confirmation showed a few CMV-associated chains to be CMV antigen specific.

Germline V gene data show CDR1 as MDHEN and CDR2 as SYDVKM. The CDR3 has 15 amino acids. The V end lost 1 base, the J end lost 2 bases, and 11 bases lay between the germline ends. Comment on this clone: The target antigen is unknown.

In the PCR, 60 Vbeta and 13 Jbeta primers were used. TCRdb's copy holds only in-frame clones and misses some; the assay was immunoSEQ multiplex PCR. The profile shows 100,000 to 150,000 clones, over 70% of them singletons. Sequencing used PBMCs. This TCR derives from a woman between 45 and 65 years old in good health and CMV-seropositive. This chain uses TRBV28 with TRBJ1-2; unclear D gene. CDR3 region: CASSLFFHTNYGYTF. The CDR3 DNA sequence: TGTGCCAGCAGTTTATTTTTCCACACAAACTATGGCTACACCTTC.